This T cell receptor (beta chain) was recorded in a study of CD8+CD57+ T cells in acquired aplastic anemia. An expansion of CD8+CD57+ cells by flow cytometry had been shown in patients chosen for sequencing. Patients had received no therapy at the time of blood sampling. The CDR3 covers 14 residues. Trimming cost V 2 bases and J 1 base, with 10 bases left between them. From germline, CDR1 is SGDLS and CDR2 YYNGEE. TCR beta VDJ and CDR3 were profiled, and genomic DNA was the template. TCRdb independently ran MiXCR on the reads; one entry per CDR3 protein. The table has 200,000 to 250,000 distinct CDR3 sequences, 47% seen once.

Sequenced sample: sorted CD4+, CD8+, or CD8+CD57+ T cells (not recorded which) from PBMCs. The chain uses TRBV9 and TRBJ2-7, with TRBD1 as a possible D gene (6 bases). The source is a human donor with aplastic anemia. In nucleotides, the CDR3 is TGTGCCAGCAGCGTCGGGACACAATCCTACGAGCAGTACTTC. Translation gives CASSVGTQSYEQYF.